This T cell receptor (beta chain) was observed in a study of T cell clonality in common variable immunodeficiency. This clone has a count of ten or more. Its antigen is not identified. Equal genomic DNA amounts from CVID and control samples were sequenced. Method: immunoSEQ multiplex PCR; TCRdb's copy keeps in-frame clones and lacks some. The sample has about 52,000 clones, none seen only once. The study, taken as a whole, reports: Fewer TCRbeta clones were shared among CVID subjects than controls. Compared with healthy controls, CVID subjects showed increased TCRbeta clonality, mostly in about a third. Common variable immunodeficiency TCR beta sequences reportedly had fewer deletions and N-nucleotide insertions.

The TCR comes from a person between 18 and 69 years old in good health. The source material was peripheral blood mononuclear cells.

CDR3 sequence reads: CASSLEGGQQKLFF. CDR3 DNA (partial): TGCGCCAGCAGCTTGGAGGGGGGGCAACAAAAA. The rearrangement uses TRBV5-1 and TRBJ1-4; TRBD1 might be the D (6 bases). Read coverage stops 3 residues before the CDR3 terminus; the germline J gene supplies the remainder. Trimming left V 0 bases short and J 9 bases short, with 12 bases between. CDR3 size: 14 residues. Per germline, CDR1 SGHRS and CDR2 YFSETQ.